The 16 T cell receptor beta chains below were found in one sample sequenced in a study of cytomegalovirus exposure and HLA in healthy donors. The PCR used 60 Vbeta and 13 Jbeta primers. The repertoire was sequenced with immunoSEQ multiplex PCR; TCRdb's copy has only in-frame clones and lacks some. The sample lists some 150,000 clones, around 90% occurring once. Material: PBMCs. These receptors were taken from a woman in her 30s in good health and CMV-seronegative.

Regarding this clone: The junction and the germline gene differ at one end; a read error may be behind it. This chain connects TRBV7-9 to TRBJ1-5; D gene ambiguous. The CDR3 extends over 15 amino acids. Germline CDR1 SEHNR, CDR2 FQNEAQ (reference sequence). The CDR3 reads CSSSLGGRYNQPQHF. CDR3 sequence (DNA): TGTTCCAGCAGCTTAGGAGGGCGGTACAATCAGCCCCAGCATTTT.

J is TRBJ2-7 and V is TRBV27; D not resolved. Between the trimmed V and J ends, which lost 4 bases and 6 bases, there was a span of 16 bases. The CDR3 is 14 amino acids. Per the germline V gene, CDR1 is MNHEY and CDR2 is SMNVEV (reference sequence). The CDR3 nucleotides are TGTGCCAGCAGTTCCTACCGTGGTTCTGCCGAGCAGTACTTC. It specifies CASSSYRGSAEQYF.

The rearrangement links TRBV5-4 to TRBJ2-7; 10 nucleotides align to TRBD2. V lost 1 base and J lost 7; bases outside the gene matches: 8. This CDR3 is 15 amino acids long. Germline V gene sequence: CDR1 SGHNT, CDR2 YYREEE (reference sequence). The CDR3 DNA reads TGTGCCAGCAGCTTGAGAAGCGGGGGGGCAGGGGAGCAGTACTTC. Protein: CASSLRSGGAGEQYF.

This clone is a singleton in its sample. The rearrangement joins TRBV20-1 to TRBJ2-1; D unclear. This CDR3 is 8 amino acids long. Trimming took off 7 bases at V and 7 bases at J, with 2 bases between the two ends. Germline V lookup: CDR1 DFQATT, CDR2 SNEGSKA (reference sequence). CDR3 coding DNA: TGCAGTGTAAATGAGCAGTTCTTC. Protein product: CSVNEQFF.

The chain links TRBV6-6 to TRBJ1-1, with a possible D match to TRBD1 (5 bases). Trimming removed 8 bases from V and 2 bases from J, with 12 bases in between. Germline values: CDR1 MNHNY, CDR2 SVGAGI (reference sequence). This CDR3 contains 13 residues. CDR3 nucleotide sequence: TGTGCCAGCCGATGGGGGGATAACACTGAAGCTTTCTTT. It translates to CASRWGDNTEAFF.

This chain links TRBV27 with TRBJ1-2, with D possibly matching TRBD1 (5 bases). The germline gives CDR1 MNHEY, CDR2 SMNVEV (reference sequence). Trimming stripped 2 bases from V and 8 bases from J, with 27 bases between. There are 18 residues in the CDR3. CDR3 in DNA: TGTGCCAGCAGTTTAATCGGTGCCGGAGGTGGGGGGATGAGGGGCTACACCTTC. Protein sequence: CASSLIGAGGGGMRGYTF.

The chain uses TRBV19 and TRBJ2-1, with a possible D match to TRBD2 (5 bases). Germline CDR1 reads LNHDA; CDR2 reads SQIVND (reference sequence). Trimming took off 5 bases at V and 6 bases at J, with 11 bases between the two ends. The CDR3 is made up of 13 amino acids. CDR3 DNA sequence: TGTGCCAGTAGTCCTCACAGCGGCAATGAGCAGTTCTTC. Protein: CASSPHSGNEQFF.

This sequence joins TRBV7-2 and TRBJ1-1; 10 bases line up with TRBD1. From germline, CDR1 is SGHTA and CDR2 FQGNSA. With 5 bases clipped from V and 6 bases from J, the junction kept 6 bases outside the gene matches. The CDR3 runs to 14 residues. For the CDR3, the DNA is TGTGCCAGCAGCCCACAGGGACAGGGGTCTGAAGCTTTCTTT. Protein sequence: CASSPQGQGSEAFF.

This sequence joins TRBV7-3 and TRBJ2-5; maybe TRBD1 (5 bases). V lost 2 bases and J lost 4, with 11 bases in between. The germline CDR1 and CDR2 sequences are SGHTA and FQGTGA. The CDR3 is made up of 14 amino acids. The DNA of the CDR3 is TGTGCCAGCAGCTTACATCAGGGTTCAGAGACCCAGTACTTC. Its protein product is CASSLHQGSETQYF.

This sequence joins TRBV10-2 and TRBJ2-5; D gene uncertain. This CDR3 comprises 11 residues. Per germline, CDR1 WSHSY and CDR2 SAAADI. The V end was cut by 0 bases, the J end by 7 bases, with 3 bases between. The CDR3 DNA reads TGCGCCAGCAGTGAGTCCGGGACCCAGTACTTC. This gives the protein CASSESGTQYF.

As DNA, the CDR3 is TGTGCCAGCAGCTTAGCGGGACAGGGGAGAGGAGAGACCCAGTACTTC. This sequence encodes CASSLAGQGRGETQYF. The V gene is TRBV7-7, the J gene TRBJ2-5; 10 bases agree with TRBD1. V lost 0 bases and J lost 4; bases outside the gene matches: 5. Germline CDR1 reads SSHAT; CDR2 reads FNYEAQ (reference sequence). This CDR3 has 16 residues.

This chain uses TRBV5-1 with TRBJ2-5; TRBD2 matches at 10 bases. The CDR3 runs 17 residues. Trimming cost V 5 bases and J 5 bases; bases outside gene matches: 15. The germline V gene has CDR1 SGHRS and CDR2 YFSETQ. The CDR3 protein is CASRRGGLAGAGETQYF. The CDR3 region has the DNA TGCGCCAGCAGACGCGGCGGGCTAGCGGGAGCGGGTGAGACCCAGTACTTC.

This clone showed up just once. The chain uses TRBV19 and TRBJ2-2; D is undetermined. Between the trimmed V and J ends, which lost 7 bases and 0 bases, there was a span of 12 bases. The CDR3 has 15 residues. CDR1 LNHDA and CDR2 SQIVND come from the germline V gene (reference sequence). The CDR3 sequence: CASKSGSANTGELFF. Here the CDR3 DNA reads TGTGCCAGTAAATCTGGCAGCGCGAACACCGGGGAGCTGTTTTTT.

This clone was found a few times. The CDR3 loop is CAISDEDRGVTNEKLFF. CDR3 bases: TGTGCCATCAGTGACGAGGACAGGGGCGTAACTAATGAAAAACTGTTTTTT. The chain employs TRBV10-3 and TRBJ1-4; TRBD1 aligns across 9 bases. Germline V gene data show CDR1 as ENHRY and CDR2 as SYGVKD. Trimming took 3 bases from V and 1 from J; bases not matched to a gene: 6. This CDR3 spans 17 amino acids.

The rearrangement links TRBV7-2 to TRBJ1-1, with D possibly matching TRBD1 (5 bases). The CDR3 runs to 17 residues. Germline lookup yields CDR1 SGHTA and CDR2 FQGNSA. Trimming cost V 4 bases and J 0 bases, with 18 bases left between them. This CDR3 is CASSSHSPRVVNTEAFF. The CDR3 nucleotides are TGTGCCAGCAGCTCCCATAGCCCCAGGGTGGTGAACACTGAAGCTTTCTTT.

This chain uses TRBV27 with TRBJ1-5, with D hard to call. V was shortened by 8 bases and J by 4 bases, with 15 bases between the two germline ends. Looked up from germline, CDR1 is MNHEY and CDR2 is SMNVEV (reference sequence). The CDR3 totals 14 residues. DNA for the CDR3: TGTGCCAGCGCCCTTTGGGGAGGGAATCAGCCCCAGCATTTT. This encodes CASALWGGNQPQHF.